The source of this TCR beta chain is a study of blood T cell repertoires in COVID-19. The wider study: Both acute and convalescent COVID-19 samples were obtained from the United States, Italy and Spain.

Per the original data handling: Researchers report that nucleated cell counts were estimated from reference gene primer amplification. The data were produced by immunoSEQ multiplex PCR, yet TCRdb's version contains in-frame clones alone and is incomplete. The V and J calls and clone size come from that table; D and trimming were worked out from the DNA. Among about 71,000 clones listed, about four fifths were seen once. Trimming cost V 5 bases and J 6 bases; bases outside gene matches: 11. The germline CDR1 and CDR2 sequences are SNHLY and FYNNEI. The CDR3 is made up of 15 amino acids. The chain uses TRBV2 and TRBJ1-1; 8 bases fit TRBD1. This sequence was found in a woman of 80 years or more with active or convalescent COVID-19. What was sequenced was peripheral blood. The CDR3 loop reads CASSPQGQASPEAFF. The DNA of the CDR3 is TGTGCCAGCAGTCCCCAGGGACAGGCGAGTCCTGAAGCTTTCTTT.